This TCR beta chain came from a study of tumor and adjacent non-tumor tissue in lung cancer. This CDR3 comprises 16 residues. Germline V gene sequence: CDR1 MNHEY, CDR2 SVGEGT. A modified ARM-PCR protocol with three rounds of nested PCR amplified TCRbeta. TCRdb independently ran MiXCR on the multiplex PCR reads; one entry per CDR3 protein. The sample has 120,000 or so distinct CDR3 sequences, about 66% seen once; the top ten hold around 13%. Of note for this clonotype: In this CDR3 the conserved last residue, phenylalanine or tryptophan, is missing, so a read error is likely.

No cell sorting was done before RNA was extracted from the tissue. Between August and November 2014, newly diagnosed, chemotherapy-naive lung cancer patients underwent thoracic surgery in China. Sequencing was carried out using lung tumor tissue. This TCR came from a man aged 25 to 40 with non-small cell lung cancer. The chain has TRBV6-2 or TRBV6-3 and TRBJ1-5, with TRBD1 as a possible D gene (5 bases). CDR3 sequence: CASTSRGEGSNQSQHY. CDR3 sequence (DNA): TGTGCCAGCACTTCCCGGGGGGAAGGTAGCAATCAGTCCCAGCATTAT.